The 8 T cell receptor beta chains below were found in one sample sequenced in a study of Graves' ophthalmopathy and Graves' hyperthyroidism. The authors amplified TCR beta CDR3 regions from RNA transcripts. RT-PCR with HTBI primers came first, then second-round multiplex PCR. A single record per CDR3 protein comes from TCRdb applying MiXCR to the multiplex PCR reads. Of 360,000 or so distinct CDR3 sequences in the sample, 15% to 20% were seen once. Sequenced input: peripheral blood. The origin of the receptors is a woman in her late teens or twenties with Graves' ophthalmopathy.

This sequence joins TRBV19 and TRBJ1-2; TRBD1 agrees at 7 bases. J gave up 6 bases and V 7 bases, and 20 bases lay outside the gene matches. The CDR3 is 17 amino acids. The germline V gene encodes CDR1 LNHDA and CDR2 SQIVND (reference sequence). The CDR3 sequence: CASIHSGTAASRHGYTF. In DNA, the CDR3 is TGTGCCAGTATCCACTCCGGGACAGCTGCGTCTCGTCATGGCTACACCTTC.

This clonotype was found many times. The gene calls are TRBV24-1 and TRBJ1-1; the D is unclear. V was pared by 1 base and J by 8 bases, with 10 bases between. The CDR3 loop spans 13 amino acids. Germline V CDR1 and CDR2: KGHDR, SFDVKD. The CDR3 sequence is CATSDLPDGEAFF. The CDR3 nucleotides read TGTGCCACCAGTGATTTACCCGACGGAGAAGCTTTCTTT.

This clonotype was detected many times. V and J are TRBV25-1 and TRBJ2-5; no reliable D call. V lost 2 bases to trimming and J lost 5 bases, with 15 bases between them. This CDR3 has 15 amino acids. Germline CDR1 MGHDK, CDR2 SYGVNS. The CDR3 here is CASSEKGRPGETQYF. The CDR3 DNA is TGTGCCAGCAGTGAAAAGGGCAGGCCGGGCGAGACCCAGTACTTC.

This clonotype was seen only a few times. The genes are TRBV19 and TRBJ1-5; D not certain. The V and J ends lost 3 bases and 1 base respectively, with 7 bases between them. This CDR3 is 14 amino acids long. Germline CDR1 reads LNHDA; CDR2 reads SQIVND (reference sequence). The DNA for the CDR3 is TGTGCCAGTAGTATCCCCCTCAGCAATCAGCCCCAGCATTTT. Amino acids: CASSIPLSNQPQHF.

This clonotype occurred many times. The chain has TRBV11-2 and TRBJ2-7; tentative D call: TRBD1 (5 bases). Germline V gives CDR1 SGHAT, CDR2 FQNNGV. The CDR3 has 16 residues. V lost 1 base, J lost 3 bases, and 16 bases lay in between. The DNA for the CDR3 is TGTGCCAGCAGCTTAGTAGTGCTCAGGGATGGCTACGAGCAGTACTTC. Translating it yields CASSLVVLRDGYEQYF.

There are many counts of this clonotype. The chain carries TRBV20-1 and TRBJ2-5; D ambiguous. The CDR3 is made up of 13 amino acids. V dropped 6 bases and J dropped 4 bases, with 15 bases sitting between them. Germline lookup yields CDR1 DFQATT and CDR2 SNEGSKA (reference sequence). CDR3 nucleotides: TGCAGTGCAAAATATCAGGTGGTAGAGACCCAGTACTTC. It is translated as CSAKYQVVETQYF.

The V call is TRBV27, the J call TRBJ2-2; 10 nucleotides line up with TRBD2. The length of the CDR3 is 15 residues. The V gene end was trimmed by 4 bases and the J gene end by 7 bases; junction bases not matched to a gene: 6. The germline gives CDR1 MNHEY, CDR2 SMNVEV (reference sequence). The CDR3 DNA sequence: TGTGCCAGCAGTTCCCTAGCGGGAGTTGACGGGGAGCTGTTTTTT. Protein product: CASSSLAGVDGELFF.

There are many counts of this clonotype. The gene calls are TRBV6-5 and TRBJ2-2, with unresolved D. Germline V gene sequence: CDR1 MNHEY, CDR2 SVGAGI. This CDR3 has 13 residues. Between the trimmed V and J ends, which lost 5 bases and 6 bases, there was a span of 10 bases. The chain's CDR3 is CASSTDAPGELFF. The CDR3 region has the DNA TGTGCCAGCAGTACGGACGCCCCCGGGGAGCTGTTTTTT.